This TCR beta chain is from a study of tumor and adjacent non-tumor tissue in lung cancer. Overall study results and limits: Tumor TCR diversity, when higher, was linked to shorter survival.

For this clonotype: Its specificity is unknown. A junction boundary mismatches the germline segment, possibly from a read error.

A modified ARM-PCR protocol with three rounds of nested PCR amplified TCRbeta. MiXCR, applied by TCRdb to the multiplex PCR reads, yields one record per CDR3 protein. The data hold about 110,000 distinct CDR3 sequences, with under 90% observed a single time. Germline V gene data show CDR1 as SGHDN and CDR2 as FVKESK. The CDR3 sequence is 15 residues long. This sample's RNA came from whole unsorted tissue. The chain employs TRBV14 and TRBJ1-6, with a possible D match to TRBD1 (5 bases). Sequences were obtained from lung tumor tissue. The source of this sequence is a man in his sixties or seventies with non-small cell lung cancer. The CDR3 DNA reads TGTGCCAACAGCCAAGAGGGGTCAGTTGGGTCACCCCACCACTTT. It translates to CANSQEGSVGSPHHF.